The T cell receptor (beta chain) described here comes from a study of vaccination and CD4 T cells after COVID-19 (dated 2022 in TCRdb). Turning to the overall study: Convalescent patients had a positive SARS-CoV-2 result on nasal swab PCR, and of these patients, under ten had mild disease and one had severe disease. The convalescent cohort comprised six males and four females, including two Hispanic individuals, seven Caucasians, two Asians and one multiracial person. Participants got two doses of the Pfizer-BioNTech BNT162b2 vaccine (n=8) or two doses of the Moderna mRNA-1273 vaccine (n=2). Post-COVID blood samples from convalescent patients were collected a median of roughly 100 days after diagnosis, with a range of roughly 35 to 180 days. Post-vaccine blood samples were obtained a median of roughly 75 days after the second vaccine dose, with a range of roughly 13 to 250 days. For stimulating the cultures, overlapping spike peptide pools were used, derived from SARS-CoV-2 as well as from the common cold coronaviruses HCoV-NL63, HCoV-OC43 and HCoV-229E. In control cultures, a CEFX viral epitope pool was used as positive control, an HIV-1 Nef peptide pool was used as negative control, or no peptide was added. In over 8 COVID-19 convalescent patients and 4 infection-naive healthy vaccine recipients, the spike-specific CD4+ TCR repertoire before mRNA vaccination was compared with the repertoire after mRNA vaccination.

Details on this clonotype: No cognate antigen has been identified for it. Base qualities are not at hand, and no much larger clone is one base apart.

Interpreted using the paper, the treatment or condition label stands for: roughly nine-day PBMC culture with coronavirus spike peptide pools or control peptides (ViraFEST assay). The ViraFEST assay was used in the study, in which antigen-specific T cells were expanded with peptide pools and expanded clonotypes were subsequently identified by TCR sequencing. The positive SARS-CoV-2 PCR tests of the convalescent patients were dated from March to December 2020, before the Alpha, Beta and Delta variants emerged in the United States. About 2 million PBMCs per well were cultured in IMDM with about 5% human AB serum and 8.5 to 10 IU/ml IL-2, plus 10 ug/ml peptide pools. Half of the culture medium was replaced with fresh IL-2-containing medium on days 3 and 7. Once the cells had been in culture for approximately 10 days, the EasySep CD4+ T cell isolation kit was used to isolate CD4+ T cells by negative selection. Ficoll-Paque Plus gradient centrifugation was used to isolate PBMCs from whole blood, and the isolated PBMCs were then either used fresh or cryopreserved at -140C. Culture conditions were generally each tested in triplicate wells.

Overall study outcomes, separate from this receptor: Although the median number of SARS-CoV-2-reactive clonotypes went up from approximately 20 after infection to 30 to 45 after vaccination, the increase was not significant. Among the post-vaccine SARS-CoV-2-reactive clones in convalescent patients, a median around 86% showed up only after vaccination, which suggests vaccine-specific priming. Of the vaccine-specific clones found in convalescent patients, nearly all (304 of 307) were mono-reactive for SARS-CoV-2 spike instead of being cross-reactive with common cold coronaviruses. Relatively few convalescent patients were included in the study, and early timepoints after natural infection were not analyzed.

The method was PCR. DNA from cultured CD4+ T cells was subjected to TCR sequencing with the Oncomine TCR Beta short-read assay at the Johns Hopkins FTIC core. The QIAamp micro DNA kit was used to extract genomic DNA from the cultured CD4+ T cells. The Oncomine TCR Beta libraries from cultured CD4+ T cells were pooled using unique dual indexes and then sequenced on an Illumina iSeq 100. On the authors' methods: Non-productive sequences were filtered out, and CDR3s that did not start with C, did not end with F or W, or were shorter than 7 amino acids were discarded. Antigen-specific clonotypes were identified with the MANAFEST web application by comparing peptide-stimulated wells with reference and other culture wells. For a clone to be called positive, the clone needed an FDR below 0.05, an odds ratio above 5, and a productive frequency above 0.1% in at least two of three replicate wells. Clonotypes that were significantly expanded in both SARS-CoV-2 spike wells and at least one common cold coronavirus spike condition were defined as cross-reactive. Levenshtein distances (stringdist) and unrooted phylogenetic trees (ape) in R version 3.6.1 were used to assess CDR3 homology. TCRdb trimmed the raw reads at Q25, called clones with MiXCR and kept productive beta chains. Each record represents a unique CDR3 protein, reported with the most common genes and DNA among its rows. None of the V and J calls come from the authors' own analysis; TCRdb made them. Recorded for this sample are fewer than 15,000 distinct CDR3 sequences; about 43% of them occurred a single time. The ten top clones hold 13% of the sample.

V gives up 3 bases and J gives up 2 bases, and the segment between their germline ends measures 7 bases. According to the germline V gene, CDR1 reads SGHNT and CDR2 reads YENEEA. The CDR3 numbers 13 residues from cysteine through phenylalanine. The retained sequence is limited to the CDR3, 39 bases, with the frame set at the first base. The sequenced material came from CD4+ T cells from blood, cultured in vitro. The chain couples TRBV11-3 to TRBJ2-5, with no confident D gene call. The sequence was obtained from a human donor who had recovered from COVID-19. The nucleotide sequence is given as TGTGCCAGCAGCTTGGCGGAACAAGAGACCCAGTACTTC. Its protein is CASSLAEQETQYF. The reference TRBV11-3 and TRBJ2-5 proteins fill in what lies around the CDR3, so the full variable domain reads EAGVVQSPRYKIIEKKQPVAFWCNPISGHNTLYWYLQNLGQGPELLIRYENEEAVDDSQLPKDRFSAERLKGVDSTLKIQPAELGDSAVYLCASSLAEQETQYFGPGTRLLVL.